A single sample is the source of the 11 T cell receptor beta chains below, sequenced in a study of low-dose radiotherapy and immunotherapy resistance in tumors. Covering alpha and beta chains, TRAV- and TRBV-specific primers were used for the first-strand cDNA. Using a constant-region primer together with a V-primer adapter, TCRs were subjected to 15 to 20 PCR cycles of amplification. TCRdb used MiXCR to reprocess the reads, holding one entry per CDR3 protein. Of fewer than 20,000 distinct CDR3 sequences in the sample, roughly 70% were seen once. Receptor source: a human donor with advanced metastatic prostate, ovarian, gallbladder or colorectal cancer (not recorded which). This table probably holds off-target reads from a library built for another chain.

The J gene is TRBJ2-5, the V gene TRBV7-2, with 9 bases aligning to TRBD1. Germline loops: CDR1 SGHTA, CDR2 FQGNSA. The trim removed 6 bases at V and 4 bases at J, leaving 3 bases unmatched. The CDR3 is 13 residues long. In DNA form, the CDR3 reads TGTGCCAGCAGGACAGGGGGGGGAGAGACCCAGTACTTC. The encoded protein is CASRTGGGETQYF.

This clonotype was observed a few times. This chain connects TRBV5-4 to TRBJ2-1; TRBD2 might be the D (7 bases). In germline, CDR1 is SGHNT, CDR2 YYREEE (reference sequence). The V end was cut by 5 bases, the J end by 8 bases, with 17 bases between. This CDR3 has 14 residues. In DNA, the CDR3 is TGTGCCAGCAGGTCGGCCACAGGGAGGGATGAGCAGTTCTTC. Residues: CASRSATGRDEQFF.

The chain carries TRBV6-5 and TRBJ2-7; D unresolved. Trimming pared 6 bases from V and 3 bases from J, leaving 15 bases between. CDR1 and CDR2 from the germline V gene are MNHEY and SVGAGI. The length of the CDR3 is 14 residues. Written as DNA, the CDR3 is TGTGCCAGCAGACAAGAAGGGCCGATCTACGAGCAGTACTTC. It translates to CASRQEGPIYEQYF.

A few counts support this clonotype. The junction differs from germline at one of its ends, possibly a read error. The chain recombines TRBV7-8 with TRBJ2-7, with a tentative D call TRBD2 (6 bases). The CDR3 extends over 15 amino acids. Germline V lookup: CDR1 SGHVS, CDR2 FQNEAQ. This CDR3 reads CASSLVVRGSDEQYF. Written as DNA, the CDR3 is TGTGCCAGCAGCTTAGTGGTGCGGGGCTCCGACGAGCAGTACTTC. The variable domain in full, with the rest retrieved from reference TRBV7-8 and TRBJ2-7, is GAGVSQSPRYKVAKRGQDVALRCDPISGHVSLFWYQQALGQGPEFLTYFQNEAQLDKSGLPSDRFFAERPEGSVSTLKIQRTQQEDSAVYLCASSLVVRGSDEQYFGPGTRLTVT.

The gene calls are TRBV10-3 and TRBJ2-7; D could derive from TRBD1 or TRBD2 (5 bases each). Germline assignment: CDR1 ENHRY and CDR2 SYGVKD. Trimming shortened V by 11 bases and J by 3 bases, and 14 bases separated the two germline ends. The CDR3 extends over 12 amino acids. The CDR3 DNA is TGTGCCTCCCGGGACGACCGCTACGAGCAGTACTTC. Protein product: CASRDDRYEQYF.

The V and J genes are TRBV10-3 and TRBJ2-7; tentatively, D is TRBD1 (6 bases). CDR1 is ENHRY, CDR2 SYGVKD, per germline. CDR3 size: 12 residues. Trimming left V 6 bases short and J 5 bases short, with 11 bases between. CDR3 protein: CAIRPTGNEQYF. CDR3 DNA sequence: TGTGCCATCAGGCCCACAGGGAACGAGCAGTACTTC.

This clonotype was recorded a few times. The chain links TRBV28 to TRBJ2-3; D tentatively reads TRBD1 or TRBD2 (5 bases each). The germline V gene encodes CDR1 MDHEN and CDR2 SYDVKM. Trimming removed 6 bases from V and 0 bases from J, with 16 bases in between. The CDR3 contains 16 residues. This CDR3 reads CASSFIGTVSTDTQYF. The CDR3 region has the DNA TGTGCCAGCAGCTTCATCGGGACGGTTAGCACAGATACGCAGTATTTT.

The V and J genes are TRBV28 and TRBJ2-6; the D is unclear. Deletions cut 2 bases from V and 2 bases from J, with 4 bases between. Germline V gives CDR1 MDHEN, CDR2 SYDVKM. This CDR3 region has 14 residues. The CDR3 loop reads CASSLRTGANVLTF. The CDR3 coding sequence is TGTGCCAGCAGTTTACGGACTGGGGCCAACGTCCTGACTTTC. The full variable domain, its missing parts supplied by reference TRBV28 and TRBJ2-6, is DVKVTQSSRYLVKRTGEKVFLECVQDMDHENMFWYRQDPGLGLRLIYFSYDVKMKEKGDIPEGYSVSREKKERFSLILESASTNQTSMYLCASSLRTGANVLTFGAGSRLTVL.

The chain joins TRBV28 to TRBJ2-7; D is unclear. The CDR3 is 14 amino acids. Germline CDR1 MDHEN, CDR2 SYDVKM. V lost 5 bases and J lost 2, with 13 bases in between. The CDR3 DNA follows: TGTGCCAGCAGTGAGCCCGTACAGACCTACGAGCAGTACTTC. Translating it yields CASSEPVQTYEQYF.

The rearrangement joins TRBV5-5 to TRBJ1-4, with no clear D. This CDR3 is 13 amino acids long. The germline V and J ends were trimmed by 4 bases and 8 bases, with 12 bases remaining between them. The germline V gene encodes CDR1 SGHKS and CDR2 YYEKEE (reference sequence). For the CDR3, the DNA is TGTGCCAGCAGCCCCTCTCATTTCGAAAAACTGTTTTTT. It yields the protein CASSPSHFEKLFF.

The chain couples TRBV7-9 to TRBJ2-7, with D hard to call. Germline CDR1 SEHNR, CDR2 FQNEAQ (reference sequence). This CDR3 is 14 amino acids long. V lost 7 bases and J 3 bases, leaving 16 bases between the germline ends. CDR3 amino acids: CASNPSGHYYEQYF. The CDR3 region has the DNA TGTGCCAGCAACCCGAGTGGCCACTACTACGAGCAGTACTTC.